Detailed here is one T cell receptor beta chain. What it recognizes is unknown. These data originate in a study of OX40 agonist ivuxolimab in advanced cancers. Study as a whole: Ivuxolimab was delivered to patients intravenously every 2 weeks at doses spanning 0.01 to 10 mg/kg. Treatment received earlier with anti-PD-1, anti-PD-L1 or anti-CTLA-4 agents was allowed, and under 50% had some. Participants averaged about 60 years of age (range about 23 to 79) and were about 85% male. Points from the study as a whole: On average, CD8+ T cells showed a greater number of expanded clones than CD4+.

Profiling relied on immunoSEQ multiplex PCR, and the TCRdb table lists in-frame clones only, not all of them. The sample has approximately 61,000 clones; nearly 90% are singletons. The CDR3 length is 12 residues. Germline lookup yields CDR1 MDHEN and CDR2 SYDVKM. V shed 2 bases and J shed 6 bases, with 5 bases lying between them. V gene TRBV28 combines with J gene TRBJ1-5; D remains unclear. The sequence came from an adult with an advanced solid tumor such as melanoma, head and neck, liver or kidney cancer. The source was CD4+ or CD8+ T cells sorted from blood, collected in a trial of the OX40 agonist ivuxolimab. CDR3 protein: CASSLQGQPQHF. The DNA for the CDR3 is TGTGCCAGCAGTTTACAAGGTCAGCCCCAGCATTTT.